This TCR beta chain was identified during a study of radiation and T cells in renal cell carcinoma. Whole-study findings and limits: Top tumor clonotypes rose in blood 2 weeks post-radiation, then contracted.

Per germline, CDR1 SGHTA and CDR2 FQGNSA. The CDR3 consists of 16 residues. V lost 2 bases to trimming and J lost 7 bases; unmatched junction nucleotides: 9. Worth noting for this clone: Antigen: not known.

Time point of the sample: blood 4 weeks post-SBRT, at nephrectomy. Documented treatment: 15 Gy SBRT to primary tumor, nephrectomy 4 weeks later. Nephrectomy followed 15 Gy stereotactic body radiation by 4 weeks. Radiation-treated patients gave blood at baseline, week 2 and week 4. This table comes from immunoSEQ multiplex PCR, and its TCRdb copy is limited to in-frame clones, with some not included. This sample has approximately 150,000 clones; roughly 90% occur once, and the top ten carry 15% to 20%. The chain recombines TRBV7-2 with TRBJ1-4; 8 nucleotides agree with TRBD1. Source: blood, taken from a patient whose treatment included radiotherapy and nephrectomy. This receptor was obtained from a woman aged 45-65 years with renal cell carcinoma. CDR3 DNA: TGTGCCAGCAGCTTAAGACCCAGGGGGCGCGTTGAAAAACTGTTTTTT. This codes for CASSLRPRGRVEKLFF.